This T cell receptor (beta chain) was recorded in a study of a mutant IDH1 vaccine in newly diagnosed glioma (TCRdb year 2021). General notes on the study: Of the approximately 34 patients who were treated, about 62% were male and roughly 38% were female, and the mean age was around 40 years. Before enrollment, most patients had been given radiochemotherapy with temozolomide as standard therapy, while the rest had received either radiotherapy alone or temozolomide alone. Six visits were used for peripheral blood collection: V03 (baseline), V05, V07, V10, V12 and V13. Longitudinal TCRB deep sequencing was performed for approximately 24 treated patients wherever samples were available for exploratory analyses. Results the study describes overall, beyond this receptor: No apparent relationship was observed between pseudoprogression and alterations in the top peripheral T cell clonotypes detected by TCRB sequencing. Immune responses induced by the vaccine were seen in around 93% of patients across multiple MHC alleles. According to the authors, sample limitations meant that analyses of patient blood samples could not be reproduced. Selection of PBMC samples for TCRB deep sequencing was based on availability.

The sample's time point label, decoded: baseline, week 1 (first vaccination visit). The label giving this sample's treatment or condition can be read as: pre-vaccination baseline after standard-of-care therapy. The donors had newly diagnosed IDH1-mutant astrocytomas of WHO grade 3 or 4 that showed loss of nuclear ATRX. The samples were drawn from NOA16, a multicentre, single-arm, open-label phase I trial in Germany that tested a mutant IDH1 peptide vaccine in humans for the first time. Blood drawn at visit V03 was used as the baseline sample for immunogenicity testing. Genomic DNA for TCRB sequencing was isolated from EDTA blood with the DNeasy Blood and Tissue Kit. Worth noting for this clone: The antigen this receptor binds is unknown. Base quality data are lacking; no much larger clone is found one base away.

Trimming takes 10 bases from V and 0 bases from J, and the germline ends sit 13 bases apart. There are 14 amino acids in the CDR3, from cysteine to phenylalanine inclusive. The entry retains the CDR3 DNA only, 42 bases that are in frame from base 1. The germline V gene gives CDR1 as MNHEY and CDR2 as SVGAGI. Library generation was performed with the immunoSEQ multiplex PCR assay. Following the manufacturer's protocol, the hsTCRB Kit was used to amplify rearranged TCR beta chain sequences. Sequencing of TCRB libraries was carried out on an Illumina MiSeq. Turning to the authors' computational methods: Demultiplexing, trimming and gene mapping were performed with the kit vendor's proprietary platform. The table comes from immuneACCESS by way of TCRdb, which keeps in-frame sequences with V and J called. Part of the clones is missing from these tables; in studies checked, under half for an unresolved V gene and the rest for unknown reasons. V, J and clone size were drawn from that table, and D and trimming were deduced from the DNA. This sample is represented by 95,000 to 100,000 clones; roughly 89% of them were singletons. The ten largest clones take up around 0.6% of the sample.

This clonotype was sampled from a woman between 50 and 59 years old with glioma. Here the chain combines TRBV6-5 and TRBJ1-5; perhaps TRBD1 is the D gene, with 6 bases matching. This material consisted of PBMCs, taken from a glioma patient treated with radiotherapy, temozolomide or both. This receptor has the CDR3 CATNKGDSNQPQHF. The nucleotide sequence reads TGTGCCACCAACAAGGGGGATAGCAATCAGCCCCAGCATTTT.